This TCR beta chain appears in the sequencing data of a study of T cell responses to AZD1222 COVID-19 vaccine. Clones were sequenced by immunoSEQ multiplex PCR, and TCRdb holds only the in-frame ones, with some missing. Here the sample spans around 100,000 clones, about 92% being singletons. Worth noting for this clone: The antigen is not known.

The study, taken as a whole, reports: Repertoire collection took place solely once the T cell response had peaked.

The clonotype originates from an adult in good health. The source was peripheral blood, collected on day 0 of AZD1222 vaccination.

Here the CDR3 reads CASGLFGQATGELFF. In DNA form, the CDR3 reads TGTGCCAGCGGCCTCTTCGGACAGGCCACCGGGGAGCTGTTTTTT. This chain connects TRBV11-2 to TRBJ2-2; 7 nucleotides line up with TRBD1. The J segment lost 4 bases and the V segment lost 8 bases, leaving 10 bases of the junction unmatched. Germline V gives CDR1 SGHAT, CDR2 FQNNGV. The CDR3 has 15 residues.